A selection of T cell receptor beta chains follows, all from one sample in a study of blood T cell repertoires in COVID-19. Clones were read by immunoSEQ multiplex PCR, and TCRdb kept only the in-frame ones, dropping some. The sample includes 380,000 or so clones, more than 80% seen only once; the top ten take more than 0.95%. The sample comprised peripheral blood. The receptors stem from a man aged 40-49 years with acute or convalescent COVID-19. The CDR3 runs from the conserved cysteine through the conserved F or W. D genes are given only for firm matches. Clone size, where shown, is once, few, many, or a class for clones that have expanded.

V gene	J gene	D gene	clone size	CDR3 protein	CDR3 DNA
TRBV14	TRBJ1-1	TRBD1	.	CASSPDRENTEAFF	TGTGCCAGCAGCCCGGACAGGGAGAACACTGAAGCTTTCTTT
TRBV19	TRBJ1-2	.	.	CASSARGADYGYTF	TGTGCCAGTAGCGCCCGGGGGGCGGACTATGGCTACACCTTC
TRBV19	TRBJ1-1	.	.	CASSIGTVNTEAFF	TGTGCCAGTAGTATAGGGACAGTGAACACTGAAGCTTTCTTT
TRBV3-1/TRBV3-2	TRBJ2-1	.	.	CASSQEMQVEQFF	TGTGCCAGCAGCCAAGAAATGCAGGTCGAGCAGTTCTTC
TRBV9	TRBJ2-7	TRBD2	.	CASSVAPLGRDYSYEQYF	TGTGCCAGCAGCGTAGCCCCTCTTGGGCGGGACTATTCCTACGAGCAGTACTTC
TRBV6-1	TRBJ2-1	.	.	CASSEASFPYNEQFF	TGTGCCAGCAGTGAAGCGTCCTTTCCCTACAATGAGCAGTTCTTC
TRBV2	TRBJ2-1	TRBD1	.	CASWDSPHEQFF	TGTGCCAGCTGGGACAGCCCCCATGAGCAGTTCTTC
TRBV5-1	TRBJ2-3	TRBD2	.	CASSLSLSGSLDTQYF	TGCGCCAGCAGCTTGTCTCTAAGCGGGAGTTTAGATACGCAGTATTTT
TRBV6-5	TRBJ2-7	TRBD1	.	CASSYYRGPYEQYF	TGTGCCAGCAGTTACTACAGGGGGCCATACGAGCAGTACTTC
TRBV7-7	TRBJ1-6	TRBD1	.	CAQEPGQGSSPLHF	TGTGCCCAAGAGCCGGGACAGGGTTCTTCACCCCTCCACTTT
TRBV18	TRBJ1-2	TRBD1	.	CASSPLQGEGYTF	TGTGCCAGCTCACCACTCCAGGGGGAAGGCTACACCTTC
TRBV7-2	TRBJ1-2	.	.	CASSPRWDTDPYGYTF	TGTGCCAGCAGCCCCCGCTGGGACACGGACCCGTATGGCTACACCTTC
TRBV19	TRBJ1-5	TRBD1	.	CASSDRVTQPQHF	TGTGCCAGTAGTGACAGGGTGACTCAGCCCCAGCATTTT
TRBV20-1	TRBJ2-5	.	.	CSARLETQYF	TGCAGTGCTAGACTGGAGACCCAGTACTTC
TRBV7-9	TRBJ1-2	.	.	CASSRRQDNYGYTF	TGTGCCAGCAGCCGACGCCAGGACAATTATGGCTACACCTTC
TRBV28	TRBJ1-2	TRBD1	.	CASSLSLTTGTDGYGYTF	TGTGCCAGCAGTTTATCCCTCACGACCGGGACAGACGGCTATGGCTACACCTTC
TRBV5-1	TRBJ2-7	.	.	CASSARDIYEQYF	TGCGCCAGCTCGGCACGGGACATCTACGAGCAGTACTTC
TRBV9	TRBJ2-1	TRBD2	.	CASSVGTSGTNNEQFF	TGTGCCAGCAGCGTAGGGACTAGCGGGACAAACAATGAGCAGTTCTTC
TRBV6-6	TRBJ1-5	.	.	CASSYSKGYSNQPQHF	TGTGCCAGCAGTTACTCGAAGGGGTATAGCAATCAGCCCCAGCATTTT
TRBV11-3	TRBJ1-1	.	.	CASSRGSVNTEAFF	TGTGCCAGCAGCCGAGGGTCGGTGAACACTGAAGCTTTCTTT
TRBV7-2	TRBJ1-1	TRBD1	.	CASSTRDRFMNTEAFF	TGTGCCAGCAGCACACGGGACAGGTTCATGAACACTGAAGCTTTCTTT
TRBV30	TRBJ2-3	.	.	CAWSFGGTDTQYF	TGTGCCTGGAGTTTCGGGGGCACAGATACGCAGTATTTT
TRBV18	TRBJ2-2	TRBD1	once	CASSPPSSRTGGSGELFF	TGTGCCAGCTCACCACCGAGTTCGAGGACAGGGGGCTCCGGGGAGCTGTTTTTT
TRBV30	TRBJ2-7	TRBD1	.	CAWETGTGYEQYF	TGTGCCTGGGAAACCGGGACAGGCTACGAGCAGTACTTC
TRBV6-2/TRBV6-3	TRBJ2-7	TRBD2	.	CASSRLSGGPSYEQYF	TGTGCCAGCAGTCGACTTTCGGGAGGGCCATCCTACGAGCAGTACTTC
TRBV12-3/TRBV12-4	TRBJ1-1	.	.	CASSDGQNTEAFF	TGTGCCAGCAGTGACGGACAGAACACTGAAGCTTTCTTT
TRBV20-1	TRBJ1-1	.	.	CSVEVNTEAFF	TGCAGTGTTGAGGTGAACACTGAAGCTTTCTTT
TRBV19	TRBJ1-5	.	once	CASSFSANQPQHF	TGTGCCAGTAGTTTCAGCGCTAATCAGCCCCAGCATTTT
TRBV5-8	TRBJ1-1	.	once	CASSLILLNTEAFF	TGTGCCAGCAGCTTGATTCTCTTGAACACTGAAGCTTTCTTT
TRBV10-3	TRBJ1-6	TRBD1	.	CAISEGTGRSNSPLHF	TGTGCCATCAGTGAGGGGACAGGCCGTTCCAATTCACCCCTCCACTTT
TRBV29-1	TRBJ2-5	TRBD1	.	CSVPGTGWQETQYF	TGCAGCGTTCCTGGGACAGGGTGGCAAGAGACCCAGTACTTC
TRBV24-1	TRBJ2-1	TRBD1	.	CATSDPGQVYNEQFF	TGTGCCACCAGTGACCCGGGACAGGTGTACAATGAGCAGTTCTTC
TRBV4-3	TRBJ2-7	TRBD1	once	CASSRGQGPYEQYF	TGCGCCAGCAGCCGCGGACAGGGACCTTACGAGCAGTACTTC
TRBV5-1	TRBJ2-5	TRBD1	.	CASSLTGGPTRETQYF	TGCGCCAGCAGCTTGACAGGGGGCCCAACCAGAGAGACCCAGTACTTC
TRBV30	TRBJ1-1	.	once	CAWGEGSGTEAFF	TGTGCCTGGGGGGAGGGGAGTGGAACTGAAGCTTTCTTT
TRBV28	TRBJ2-7	.	.	CATVDSYSYEQYF	TGTGCCACCGTGGACAGTTACTCCTACGAGCAGTACTTC
TRBV4-1	TRBJ1-2	TRBD1	.	CASSLGQGSYGYTF	TGCGCCAGCAGCCTAGGACAGGGTAGCTATGGCTACACCTTC
TRBV7-2	TRBJ1-1	TRBD1	.	CASSLDRPGTGGTEAFF	TGTGCCAGCAGCTTAGACCGTCCCGGGACAGGGGGCACTGAAGCTTTCTTT
TRBV7-2	TRBJ1-5	.	once	CASSSTGLPQHF	TGTGCCAGCAGCTCGACAGGACTGCCCCAGCATTTT
TRBV5-1	TRBJ2-7	TRBD1	.	CASSLDGTGDYEQYF	TGCGCCAGCAGCTTGGACGGGACAGGTGATTACGAGCAGTACTTC
TRBV7-2	TRBJ2-5	TRBD1	.	CASSGVGTGRETQYF	TGTGCCAGCAGCGGGGTGGGGACAGGGAGAGAGACCCAGTACTTC
TRBV6-6	TRBJ1-6	TRBD1	.	CASSPGAQPGTGYNSPLHF	TGTGCCAGCAGTCCAGGCGCGCAACCCGGGACAGGGTACAATTCACCCCTCCACTTT
TRBV5-1	TRBJ2-1	.	.	CASSSGANEQFF	TGCGCCAGCAGCTCAGGGGCCAATGAGCAGTTCTTC
TRBV9	TRBJ1-3	.	.	CASSVSGGVGTIYF	TGTGCCAGCAGCGTTAGCGGAGGAGTAGGCACCATATATTTT
TRBV7-9	TRBJ1-1	TRBD1	.	CASSAITGGQTEAFF	TGTGCCAGCAGCGCGATAACAGGGGGTCAAACTGAAGCTTTCTTT
TRBV6-6	TRBJ2-7	.	.	CASSYPGRTYEQYF	TGTGCCAGCAGTTACCCCGGACGGACATACGAGCAGTACTTC
TRBV15	TRBJ2-3	TRBD2	.	CATSKGPGLAGITDTQYF	TGTGCCACCAGCAAGGGACCGGGACTAGCGGGGATCACAGATACGCAGTATTTT
TRBV11-2	TRBJ2-7	TRBD1	.	CASRGKIRDRVDEQYF	TGTGCCAGCAGGGGAAAGATCCGGGACAGGGTAGACGAGCAGTACTTC
TRBV25-1	TRBJ1-4	.	.	CASSEEGRRVEKLFF	TGTGCCAGCAGTGAAGAGGGCAGGCGGGTTGAAAAACTGTTTTTT